This section outlines one T cell receptor (beta chain) sequence together with its context. The sample originates from a study of blood T cell repertoires in COVID-19. The wider study: COVID-19 samples collected from the United States, Italy and Spain covered acute and convalescent phases. T cells, B-cell-depleted T cells, or PBMCs supplied cDNA or gDNA.

The germline V gene encodes CDR1 SGHVS and CDR2 FQNEAQ. The CDR3 runs 19 residues. V was clipped by 3 bases and J by 0 bases; unmatched bases: 9. In the authors' methods: Counts of nucleated cells, estimated from reference gene primer amplification, were obtained. The repertoire was sequenced with immunoSEQ multiplex PCR; TCRdb's copy has only in-frame clones and lacks some. Clone size and the V and J calls come from that table; the DNA yielded D and trimming. The repertoire holds about 120,000 clones, with around 87% as singletons. This clonotype originated in a woman aged 60-75 years with COVID-19, enrolled during active disease. Specimen: peripheral blood. The chain employs TRBV7-8 and TRBJ2-1, with TRBD2 identical over 12 bases. The CDR3 DNA is TGTGCCAGCAGCTTTCCTAACCAGACTAGCGGGGGCTCCTACAATGAGCAGTTCTTC. Translated: CASSFPNQTSGGSYNEQFF.